The rows below give T cell receptor beta chains drawn from one sample of a study of cytomegalovirus exposure and HLA in healthy donors. The repertoire was sequenced with immunoSEQ multiplex PCR; TCRdb's copy has only in-frame clones and lacks some. The repertoire holds roughly 150,000 clones, with about 85% as singletons. Specimen: PBMCs. These receptors were collected from a woman under 30 in good health and CMV-seronegative. Both conserved end residues are part of each CDR3. A D gene is named only where the DNA matches it firmly. Rows give clone size only sometimes, using once, few, many, or a class for an expanded clone.

J gene	D gene	V gene	clone size	CDR3 DNA	CDR3 protein
TRBJ1-4	NA	TRBV7-2	NA	TGTGCCAGCAGCTATAACTGGGGCGAAAAACTGTTTTTT	CASSYNWGEKLFF
TRBJ1-5	TRBD1	TRBV15	NA	TGTGCCACCAGCAGACTGACAGGGGGGAATCAGCCCCAGCATTTT	CATSRLTGGNQPQHF
TRBJ2-5	TRBD1	TRBV18	NA	TGTGCCAGCTCACCCCGGACAGGGGTTCCCCTCCAGACCCAGTACTTC	CASSPRTGVPLQTQYF
TRBJ2-1	TRBD2	TRBV4-3	NA	TGCGCCAGCAGCCAAGGAGGGTCCGGGGGGACCACCTACAATGAGCAGTTCTTC	CASSQGGSGGTTYNEQFF
TRBJ1-6	TRBD1	TRBV7-2	NA	TGTGCCAGCAGCTCCCTCAGGGGGGCTGATTCACCCCTCCACTTT	CASSSLRGADSPLHF
TRBJ1-1	TRBD1	TRBV7-6	NA	TGTGCCAGCAGCTTAATGACAGGGCCTATGAACACTGAAGCTTTCTTT	CASSLMTGPMNTEAFF
TRBJ2-1	TRBD2	TRBV11-2	NA	TGTGCCAGCAGCTTATACGCTAGCGGGAGGCGGGATGAGCAGTTCTTC	CASSLYASGRRDEQFF
TRBJ2-7	TRBD1	TRBV5-8	NA	TGTGCCAGCAGCACGGGACAGGTCCTCTCCTACGAGCAGTACTTC	CASSTGQVLSYEQYF
TRBJ2-2	TRBD1	TRBV28	NA	TGTGCCACCGACCGCAGAGGGGGCGCGGCCGGGGAGCTGTTTTTT	CATDRRGGAAGELFF
TRBJ1-2	NA	TRBV7-9	NA	TGTGCCAGCAGCTTAGGGGCAGATGGCTACACCTTC	CASSLGADGYTF
TRBJ1-3	NA	TRBV4-3	few	TGCGCCAGCAGCCGCGTCTCTGCTGGAAACACCATATATTTT	CASSRVSAGNTIYF
TRBJ1-2	NA	TRBV19	NA	TGTGCCACCGGGGATCGCTATGGCTACACCTTC	CATGDRYGYTF
TRBJ2-7	NA	TRBV4-1	NA	TGCGCCAGCAGGCCCCCCGGCGGCCCCTACGAGCAGTACTTC	CASRPPGGPYEQYF
TRBJ2-7	TRBD1	TRBV7-2	NA	TGTGCCAGCAGCCCGGACAGGTATCTCTCCTACGAGCAGTACTTC	CASSPDRYLSYEQYF
TRBJ1-2	NA	TRBV29-1	NA	TGCAGCGTCAGAGTTCACCCGGGGATGGGTAGTGGCTACACCTTC	CSVRVHPGMGSGYTF
TRBJ2-3	NA	TRBV6-6	NA	TGTGCCGCTGGGGGGGCGGGTGCCTCAGATACGCAGTATTTT	CAAGGAGASDTQYF
TRBJ1-5	NA	TRBV29-1	NA	TGCAGCGTTGACCTTAGGGACTGCTACAATCAGCCCCAGCATTTT	CSVDLRDCYNQPQHF
TRBJ2-1	TRBD2	TRBV5-1	NA	TGCGCCAGCAGCCCCTCGGGACTAGCGGGGGCCTACAATGAGCAGTTCTTC	CASSPSGLAGAYNEQFF
TRBJ2-2	NA	TRBV10-3	NA	TGTGCCATCAGGCTTGACTCGAACACCGGGGAGCTGTTTTTT	CAIRLDSNTGELFF
TRBJ1-2	TRBD1	TRBV7-9	NA	TGTGCCAGCAGCTTTACCGGGACAGCTTCTGGCTACACCTTC	CASSFTGTASGYTF
TRBJ2-7	TRBD2	TRBV10-3	NA	TGTGCCATCAGTGAGCGGACCAGCGGGAGTAACGAGCAGTACTTC	CAISERTSGSNEQYF
TRBJ1-1	TRBD1	TRBV4-1	NA	TGCGCCAGCAGCCAAACCTCCCAGGGGGCGCGGTCGTCTTTCTTT	CASSQTSQGARSSFF
TRBJ2-7	TRBD1	TRBV19	NA	TGTGCCAGTAGTATAGTATCGGACAGGGGCTACGAGCAGTACTTC	CASSIVSDRGYEQYF
TRBJ2-1	TRBD2	TRBV10-1	NA	TGCGCCAGCAGTGAATTGTCGGGGGGATACAATGAGCAGTTCTTC	CASSELSGGYNEQFF
TRBJ1-5	NA	TRBV28	NA	TGTGCCAGCAGTTTGCAGGGAAGACAGCCCCAGCATTTT	CASSLQGRQPQHF
TRBJ2-1	TRBD2	TRBV7-8	NA	TGTGCCAGCAGCTTATACCGGGAGGCCAATGAGCAGTTCTTC	CASSLYREANEQFF
TRBJ1-3	NA	TRBV28	NA	TGTGCCAGCAGTTTATCTGGGAGCTACGCCGACTCTGGAAACACCATATATTTT	CASSLSGSYADSGNTIYF
TRBJ1-1	NA	TRBV2	NA	TGTGCCAGCAGTGATTTTACAGGGAACACTGAAGCTTTCTTT	CASSDFTGNTEAFF
TRBJ1-4	NA	TRBV19	NA	TGTGCCAGTAGTATAGGGAACAGGAATGAAAAACTGTTTTTT	CASSIGNRNEKLFF
TRBJ1-4	NA	TRBV7-2	NA	TGTGCCAGCAGCTTACGGGGGGTTGGAGAAAAACTGTTTTTT	CASSLRGVGEKLFF
TRBJ2-7	TRBD2	TRBV4-3	NA	TGCGCCAGCAGCCAAATAGCGGGAGCTCCCTACGAGCAGTACTTC	CASSQIAGAPYEQYF
TRBJ2-7	TRBD1	TRBV9	NA	TGTGCCAGCAGCCAAGGGGGGACAGGGTGGCGCGAGCAGTACTTC	CASSQGGTGWREQYF
TRBJ2-5	NA	TRBV5-6	NA	TGTGCCAGCAGCTTTGTAGCCTCCCGACAAGAGACCCAGTACTTC	CASSFVASRQETQYF
TRBJ2-3	NA	TRBV27	NA	TGTGCCAGCAGTTTATCCGGGGATACGCAGTATTTT	CASSLSGDTQYF
TRBJ1-2	TRBD1	TRBV27	once	TGTGCCAGCAGTTTAGGACAGGGGTGGGGTGGCTACACCTTC	CASSLGQGWGGYTF
TRBJ1-5	TRBD1	TRBV28	few	TGTGCCAGCAGTTTGGTAGGCGGACAGGCTACCCATCAGCCCCAGCATTTT	CASSLVGGQATHQPQHF